This T cell receptor beta chain stems from a study of blood T cells in healthy people across ages. Study-level points and caveats: There was a strong correlation between TCR beta diversity and naive T cell percentage. In the absence of known donor CMV status, changes in expanded clonotypes were possibly confounded.

The people who gave samples were healthy Caucasians from Russia, aged roughly 6 to 100. The trim removed 1 base at V and 0 bases at J, leaving 8 bases unmatched. The V gene's germline CDR1 is SQVTM and CDR2 ANQGSEA. The CDR3 loop spans 17 amino acids. Note on this clonotype: Its antigen remains unknown.

A J-beta primer mix and a sample-barcoded 5' primer were used in a second PCR of about 7 to 12 cycles. From the 5' RACE reads, TCRdb called clonotypes with MiXCR, one entry per CDR3 protein. The sample includes around 1,900,000 distinct CDR3 sequences, more than 35% of them seen just once. The TCR comes from a human donor in good health. The sample comprised blood. The chain couples TRBV29-1 to TRBJ1-3; 8 bases align to TRBD1. The CDR3 DNA is TGCAGCGTTGAAGTGATGGACAGGGAATTCTCTGGAAACACCATATATTTT. Translating gives CSVEVMDREFSGNTIYF.